The 32 T cell receptor beta chains below were found in one sample sequenced in a study of cytomegalovirus exposure and HLA in healthy donors. The PCR employed 60 Vbeta primers together with 13 Jbeta primers. The protocol was immunoSEQ multiplex PCR, while the TCRdb copy is restricted to in-frame clones and leaves out a portion. The sample has over 65,000 clones; roughly 73% are singletons. Source material: PBMCs. The origin of the receptors is a man in his forties or fifties in good health and CMV-seronegative.

V usage is TRBV30 and J usage is TRBJ1-5; a possible D gene is TRBD1 (5 bases). This CDR3 comprises 14 residues. Germline V CDR1 and CDR2: GTSNPN, SVGIG (reference sequence). The V and J ends lost 2 bases and 2 bases respectively, with 10 bases between them. In nucleotides, the CDR3 is TGTGCCTGGAGTTCGGGCAGGGGCAATCAGCCCCAGCATTTT. Amino acids: CAWSSGRGNQPQHF.

This rearrangement joins TRBV15 to TRBJ2-5, with D uncertain. The length of the CDR3 is 14 residues. V shed 1 base and J shed 2 bases, with 8 bases lying between them. In germline, CDR1 is LNHNV, CDR2 YYDKDF (reference sequence). CDR3 in DNA: TGTGCCACCAGCAGAGGAGGCTTGCAAGAGACCCAGTACTTC. It is translated as CATSRGGLQETQYF. The complete variable domain, with remaining parts taken from reference TRBV15 and TRBJ2-5, reads DAMVIQNPRYQVTQFGKPVTLSCSQTLNHNVMYWYQQKSSQAPKLLFHYYDKDFNNEADTPDNFQSRRPNTSFCFLDIRSPGLGDTAMYLCATSRGGLQETQYFGPGTRLLVL.

The chain carries TRBV28 and TRBJ1-2; D not certain. Germline CDR1 is MDHEN and CDR2 is SYDVKM. CDR3 size: 10 residues. V lost 5 bases, J lost 5 bases, and 3 bases lay in between. CDR3 region: CASSRYGYTF. For the CDR3, the DNA is TGTGCCAGCAGTCGGTATGGCTACACCTTC.

The J gene is TRBJ2-5, the V gene TRBV25-1, with 12 bases lining up with TRBD2. Trimming took 3 bases from V and 1 from J; bases not matched to a gene: 3. From germline, CDR1 is MGHDK and CDR2 SYGVNS. The CDR3 length is 16 residues. In DNA form, the CDR3 reads TGTGCCAGCAGTGAGTCTAGCGGGGGGGCCCAAGAGACCCAGTACTTC. It yields the protein CASSESSGGAQETQYF.

The table lists this clone with a few counts. This chain connects TRBV10-2 to TRBJ2-7; 8 nucleotides match TRBD1. Germline CDR1 reads WSHSY; CDR2 reads SAAADI. There are 12 residues in the CDR3. With 10 bases clipped from V and 5 bases from J, the junction kept 7 bases outside the gene matches. The CDR3 spells CATSLTGDEQYF. In DNA, the CDR3 is TGCGCCACCTCCCTGACAGGGGACGAGCAGTACTTC.

The genes are TRBV9 and TRBJ1-5; tentatively, D is TRBD1 (5 bases). V dropped 4 bases and J dropped 4 bases, with 15 bases sitting between them. Germline CDR1 and CDR2: SGDLS and YYNGEE. This CDR3 contains 15 residues. The DNA of the CDR3 is TGTGCCAGCAGCCCCCGGTGGGGGGTAAATCAGCCCCAGCATTTT. Translation: CASSPRWGVNQPQHF. Combining the CDR3 with reference TRBV9 and TRBJ1-5 gives the whole variable domain DSGVTQTPKHLITATGQRVTLRCSPRSGDLSVYWYQQSLDQGLQFLIQYYNGEERAKGNILERFSAQQFPDLHSELNLSSLELGDSALYFCASSPRWGVNQPQHFGDGTRLSIL.

This clone showed up just once. This sequence joins TRBV5-6 and TRBJ1-2; D call uncertain. CDR3 length: 11 residues. The V end lost 2 bases, the J end lost 6 bases, and 5 bases lay between the germline ends. Germline lookup yields CDR1 SGHDT and CDR2 YYEEEE. The DNA for the CDR3 is TGTGCCAGCAGCTTCGGGGATGGCTACACCTTC. Translating gives CASSFGDGYTF. Full variable domain (remainder filled in from reference TRBV5-6 and TRBJ1-2): DAGVTQSPTHLIKTRGQQVTLRCSPKSGHDTVSWYQQALGQGPQFIFQYYEEEERQRGNFPDRFSGHQFPNYSSELNVNALLLGDSALYLCASSFGDGYTFGSGTRLTVV.

This clone was detected a few times. The rearrangement links TRBV5-1 to TRBJ1-1, with D unclear. There are 13 residues in the CDR3. V lost 3 bases to trimming and J lost 2 bases, with 8 bases between them. Per germline, CDR1 SGHRS and CDR2 YFSETQ. The CDR3 sequence is CASSSGSNTEAFF. For the CDR3, the DNA is TGCGCCAGCAGCTCTGGGAGTAACACTGAAGCTTTCTTT.

The chain employs TRBV19 and TRBJ1-2; D is possibly TRBD1 (6 bases). Per germline, CDR1 LNHDA and CDR2 SQIVND (reference sequence). The CDR3 totals 15 residues. The V and J ends lost 6 bases and 2 bases respectively, with 16 bases between them. DNA for the CDR3: TGTGCCAGTAGGACCCCGGGGGGCATCAACTATGGCTACACCTTC. It specifies CASRTPGGINYGYTF.

This chain links TRBV5-1 with TRBJ1-3; 7 bases agree with TRBD1. The V gene's germline CDR1 is SGHRS and CDR2 YFSETQ. With V trimmed by 0 bases and J by 2 bases, 2 bases remained unmatched. The CDR3 covers 15 residues. CDR3 loop: CASSLEGATGNTIYF. In DNA form, the CDR3 reads TGCGCCAGCAGCTTGGAGGGGGCTACTGGAAACACCATATATTTT.

This chain links TRBV5-1 with TRBJ2-5; 7 bases align to TRBD2. From germline, CDR1 is SGHRS and CDR2 YFSETQ. The trim removed 3 bases at V and 7 bases at J, leaving 15 bases unmatched. The CDR3 sequence is 16 residues long. CDR3 protein: CASSSSLAAPRGTQYF. CDR3 sequence (DNA): TGCGCCAGCAGCTCGTCCCTAGCGGCCCCGAGGGGGACCCAGTACTTC.

This clone was seen more than once but under ten times. The rearrangement uses TRBV7-8 and TRBJ2-5, with 10 nucleotides matching TRBD1. Losses at the gene ends were 1 base for V and 4 bases for J; bases not matched to a gene: 3. Germline V gene lookup returns CDR1 SGHVS and CDR2 FQNEAQ. This CDR3 has 15 amino acids. The CDR3 DNA reads as TGTGCCAGCAGCTTAGACGGACAGGGGGTAGAGACCCAGTACTTC. It encodes CASSLDGQGVETQYF.

This clone was counted between two and nine times. This chain uses TRBV5-5 with TRBJ1-1; 10 nucleotides match TRBD1. V was clipped by 3 bases and J by 5 bases; unmatched bases: 7. The CDR3 spans 15 residues. Germline V gene sequence: CDR1 SGHKS, CDR2 YYEKEE (reference sequence). This CDR3 is CASSSRDRGHTEAFF. As DNA, the CDR3 is TGTGCCAGCAGCTCCCGGGACAGGGGCCATACTGAAGCTTTCTTT.

This chain joins TRBV7-9 and TRBJ1-1; weak D call: TRBD1 (6 bases). This CDR3 comprises 18 residues. Germline values: CDR1 SEHNR, CDR2 FQNEAQ (reference sequence). Trimming stripped 1 base from V and 1 base from J, with 19 bases between. The CDR3 sequence is CASSLGSFMDRPNTEAFF. The CDR3 DNA sequence: TGTGCCAGCAGCTTAGGCTCCTTTATGGACAGACCGAACACTGAAGCTTTCTTT.

The chain couples TRBV28 to TRBJ2-7, with TRBD2 matching over 14 bases. Germline trimming cut 8 bases from V and 7 bases from J; bases unmatched to any gene: 10. The CDR3 totals 15 residues. Germline values: CDR1 MDHEN, CDR2 SYDVKM. The CDR3 DNA is TGTGCCAGCGGCAATCCGGGACTAGCGGGAGAAGAGCAGTACTTC. Translated: CASGNPGLAGEEQYF.

In this sample, this clone is medium-sized. The rearrangement uses TRBV9 and TRBJ2-7; TRBD1 matches 7 bases. This CDR3 has 15 amino acids. Germline-derived CDR1 and CDR2 are SGDLS and YYNGEE. Trimming at V came to 3 bases and at J to 3 bases, leaving 9 bases not matched to a gene. CDR3 nucleotides: TGTGCCAGCAGCGCAACCGGGACAGCACGCTACGAGCAGTACTTC. Translated, it gives CASSATGTARYEQYF. The full variable domain, its missing parts supplied by reference TRBV9 and TRBJ2-7, is DSGVTQTPKHLITATGQRVTLRCSPRSGDLSVYWYQQSLDQGLQFLIQYYNGEERAKGNILERFSAQQFPDLHSELNLSSLELGDSALYFCASSATGTARYEQYFGPGTRLTVT.

The gene calls are TRBV28 and TRBJ2-3; possible D gene TRBD1, 6 bases. Germline CDR1 and CDR2: MDHEN and SYDVKM. Trimming removed 4 bases at V and 1 base at J, with 9 bases between. CDR3 length: 14 amino acids. CDR3 in DNA: TGTGCCAGCAGTTCATCAGGGGGCACAGATACGCAGTATTTT. The encoded protein is CASSSSGGTDTQYF. The complete variable domain, with remaining parts taken from reference TRBV28 and TRBJ2-3, reads DVKVTQSSRYLVKRTGEKVFLECVQDMDHENMFWYRQDPGLGLRLIYFSYDVKMKEKGDIPEGYSVSREKKERFSLILESASTNQTSMYLCASSSSGGTDTQYFGPGTRLTVL.

A remark on this clone: Other nucleotide sequences in the sample specify the same CDR3. The J gene is TRBJ1-1, the V gene TRBV9; D gene unclear. This CDR3 has 13 residues. The V end was cut by 1 base, the J end by 0 bases, with 4 bases between. The germline gives CDR1 SGDLS, CDR2 YYNGEE. For the CDR3, the DNA is TGTGCCAGCAGCGTAACGGTGAACACTGAAGCTTTCTTT. Protein sequence: CASSVTVNTEAFF. Full variable domain (rest looked up from reference TRBV9 and TRBJ1-1): DSGVTQTPKHLITATGQRVTLRCSPRSGDLSVYWYQQSLDQGLQFLIQYYNGEERAKGNILERFSAQQFPDLHSELNLSSLELGDSALYFCASSVTVNTEAFFGQGTRLTVV.

The genes are TRBV7-6 and TRBJ2-7; 9 nucleotides agree with TRBD2. The CDR3 totals 15 residues. Germline CDR1 and CDR2: SGHVS and FNYEAQ. V lost 2 bases and J lost 0; bases outside the gene matches: 2. The CDR3 is CASSLRLAASYEQYF. The DNA for the CDR3 is TGTGCCAGCAGCTTAAGACTAGCGGCCTCCTACGAGCAGTACTTC.

The chain is built from TRBV19 and TRBJ1-1; no reliable D call. CDR1 LNHDA and CDR2 SQIVND come from the germline V gene (reference sequence). The CDR3 covers 14 residues. Trimming left V 5 bases short and J 3 bases short, with 13 bases between. In nucleotides, the CDR3 is TGTGCCAGTAGTGAGGATTCGAGAGACACTGAAGCTTTCTTT. Its protein product is CASSEDSRDTEAFF. Supplemented by reference TRBV19 and TRBJ1-1, the full variable domain reads DGGITQSPKYLFRKEGQNVTLSCEQNLNHDAMYWYRQDPGQGLRLIYYSQIVNDFQKGDIAEGYSVSREKKESFPLTVTSAQKNPTAFYLCASSEDSRDTEAFFGQGTRLTVV.

The chain uses TRBV6-5 and TRBJ1-1; 7 bases are a match to TRBD1. With 7 bases clipped from V and 3 bases from J, the junction kept 8 bases outside the gene matches. The CDR3 has 14 residues. In germline, CDR1 is MNHEY, CDR2 SVGAGI. The CDR3 sequence is CASILGQGDTEAFF. The CDR3 region has the DNA TGTGCCAGCATTTTAGGGCAGGGGGACACTGAAGCTTTCTTT.

This chain links TRBV15 with TRBJ2-2; 7 positions agree with TRBD1. This CDR3 has 17 residues. The V gene's germline CDR1 is LNHNV and CDR2 YYDKDF (reference sequence). The junction had 7 bases not matched to a gene; V was cut back by 2 bases and J by 1 base. The CDR3 loop reads CATSRKTGPLNTGELFF. In DNA, the CDR3 is TGTGCCACCAGCAGAAAGACAGGGCCGCTGAACACCGGGGAGCTGTTTTTT.

The chain carries TRBV4-1 and TRBJ2-7, with a possible D match to TRBD1 (5 bases). Germline CDR1 and CDR2: MGHRA and YSYEKL. This CDR3 has 16 amino acids. V lost 1 base and J 0 bases, leaving 13 bases between the germline ends. The DNA of the CDR3 is TGCGCCAGCAGCCAAGTCCTAGACAGTATCTCCTACGAGCAGTACTTC. Amino acid sequence: CASSQVLDSISYEQYF.

Note on this clone: An end of the junction differs from the germline gene, which may be a read error. The J gene is TRBJ1-5, the V gene TRBV4-2, with 7 bases matching TRBD1. CDR1 is LGHNA, CDR2 YNFKEQ, per germline. The CDR3 is 15 residues long. CDR3 protein: CASSQGQGESQPQNF. Here the CDR3 DNA reads TGTGCCAGCAGCCAAGGACAGGGCGAAAGCCAGCCCCAGAATTTT.

The V call is TRBV7-6, the J call TRBJ2-7, with 8 bases aligning to TRBD1. Per the germline V gene, CDR1 is SGHVS and CDR2 is FNYEAQ. The V segment lost 2 bases and the J segment 3 bases; nucleotides outside the gene matches: 3. The CDR3 spans 14 residues. In DNA, the CDR3 is TGTGCCAGCAGCTTAACAGGGGGTTTCTACGAGCAGTACTTC. Translated: CASSLTGGFYEQYF.

This sequence joins TRBV9 and TRBJ1-2, with D tentatively TRBD1 (6 bases). Per the germline V gene, CDR1 is SGDLS and CDR2 is YYNGEE. The CDR3 length is 14 residues. V was cut by 4 bases and J by 2 bases, with 12 bases left in between. CDR3 sequence reads: CASSRDTTNYGYTF. CDR3 DNA sequence: TGTGCCAGCAGCCGGGACACCACAAACTATGGCTACACCTTC.

The rearrangement joins TRBV6-6 to TRBJ1-1; D remains unclear. Germline V gene data show CDR1 as MNHNY and CDR2 as SVGAGI (reference sequence). V was trimmed by 6 bases and J by 2 bases, leaving 13 bases between them. This CDR3 has 14 residues. The CDR3 coding sequence is TGTGCCAGCAGGTCATCGGGTCTTAACACTGAAGCTTTCTTT. This codes for CASRSSGLNTEAFF.

The chain is built from TRBV27 and TRBJ1-1, with TRBD1 as a possible D gene (6 bases). Per the germline V gene, CDR1 is MNHEY and CDR2 is SMNVEV (reference sequence). CDR3 length: 16 amino acids. V lost 5 bases to trimming and J lost 2 bases, with 18 bases between them. CDR3 DNA: TGTGCCAGCAGTCCCCTCCCCTGGACAGTAAACACTGAAGCTTTCTTT. It specifies CASSPLPWTVNTEAFF.

The chain links TRBV7-2 to TRBJ2-3; 12 nucleotides line up with TRBD1. The germline V gene encodes CDR1 SGHTA and CDR2 FQGNSA. There are 16 residues in the CDR3. With 4 bases clipped from V and 4 bases from J, the junction kept 6 bases outside the gene matches. The CDR3 DNA reads TGTGCCAGCAGCTGGCAGGGACAGGGGGCAGCAGATACGCAGTATTTT. It encodes CASSWQGQGAADTQYF.

The CDR3 is CAWSVIGTPTSTDTQYF. The CDR3 coding sequence is TGTGCCTGGAGTGTAATTGGGACACCAACTAGCACAGATACGCAGTATTTT. This chain links TRBV30 with TRBJ2-3; perhaps TRBD1 as D (6 bases). The germline V gene encodes CDR1 GTSNPN and CDR2 SVGIG (reference sequence). CDR3 length equals 17 residues. The ends were cut back, 0 bases at V and 0 bases at J, with 16 bases in the middle.

The gene calls are TRBV5-1 and TRBJ2-2, with 7 bases identical to TRBD2. J lost 1 base, V lost 0 bases, and 6 bases had no gene match. This CDR3 comprises 17 residues. CDR1 SGHRS and CDR2 YFSETQ come from the germline V gene. The CDR3 DNA reads TGCGCCAGCAGCTTGGATGGTAGCGGGCTGAACACCGGGGAGCTGTTTTTT. Encoded protein: CASSLDGSGLNTGELFF.

V gene TRBV29-1 combines with J gene TRBJ2-2, with a tentative D call TRBD1 (5 bases). The V end was cut by 4 bases, the J end by 3 bases, with 12 bases between. CDR1 is SQVTM, CDR2 ANQGSEA, per germline. The CDR3 loop spans 14 amino acids. CDR3 protein: CSVVGRVDTGELFF. CDR3 nucleotides: TGCAGCGTTGTTGGCAGGGTGGACACCGGGGAGCTGTTTTTT.